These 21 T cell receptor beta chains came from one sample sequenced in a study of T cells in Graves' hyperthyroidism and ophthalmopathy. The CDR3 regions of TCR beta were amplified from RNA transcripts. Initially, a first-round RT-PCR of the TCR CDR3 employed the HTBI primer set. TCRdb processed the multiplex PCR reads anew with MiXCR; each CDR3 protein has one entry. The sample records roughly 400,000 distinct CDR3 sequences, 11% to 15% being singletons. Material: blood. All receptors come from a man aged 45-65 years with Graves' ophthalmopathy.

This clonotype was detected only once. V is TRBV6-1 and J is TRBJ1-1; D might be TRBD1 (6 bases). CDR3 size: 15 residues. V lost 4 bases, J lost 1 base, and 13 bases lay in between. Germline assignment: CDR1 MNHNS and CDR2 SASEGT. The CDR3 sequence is CASSGGQTQNTEAFF. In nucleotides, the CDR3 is TGTGCCAGCAGTGGTGGACAGACCCAGAACACTGAAGCTTTCTTT.

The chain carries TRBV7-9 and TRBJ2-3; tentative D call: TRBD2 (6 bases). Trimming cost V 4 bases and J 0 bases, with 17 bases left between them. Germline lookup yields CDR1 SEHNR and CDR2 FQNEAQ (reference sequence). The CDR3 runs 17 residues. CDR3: CASSSSRGGTSTDTQYF. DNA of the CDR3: TGTGCCAGCAGCTCCTCTCGTGGGGGGACTAGCACAGATACGCAGTATTTT. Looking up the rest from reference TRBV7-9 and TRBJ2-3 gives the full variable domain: DTGVSQNPRHKITKRGQNVTFRCDPISEHNRLYWYRQTLGQGPEFLTYFQNEAQLEKSRLLSDRFSAERPKGSFSTLEIQRTEQGDSAMYLCASSSSRGGTSTDTQYFGPGTRLTVL.

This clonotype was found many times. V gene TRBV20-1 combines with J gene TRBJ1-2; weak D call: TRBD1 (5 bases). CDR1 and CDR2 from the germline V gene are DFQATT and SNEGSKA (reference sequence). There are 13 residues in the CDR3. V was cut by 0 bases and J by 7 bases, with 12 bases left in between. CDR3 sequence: CSARDPGPGGYTF. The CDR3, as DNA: TGCAGTGCTAGAGATCCGGGGCCGGGTGGCTACACCTTC.

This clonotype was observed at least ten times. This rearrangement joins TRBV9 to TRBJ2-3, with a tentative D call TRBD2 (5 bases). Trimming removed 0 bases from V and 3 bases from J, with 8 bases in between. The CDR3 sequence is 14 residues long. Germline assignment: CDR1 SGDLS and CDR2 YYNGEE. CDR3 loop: CASSVEAVTDTQYF. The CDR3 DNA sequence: TGTGCCAGCAGCGTAGAAGCGGTGACAGATACGCAGTATTTT.

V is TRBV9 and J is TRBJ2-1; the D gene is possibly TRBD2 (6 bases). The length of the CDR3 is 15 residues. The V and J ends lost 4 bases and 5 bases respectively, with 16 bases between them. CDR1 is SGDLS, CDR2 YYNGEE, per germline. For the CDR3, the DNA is TGTGCCAGCAGCCGAACTCCGGGACTTAACAATGAGCAGTTCTTC. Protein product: CASSRTPGLNNEQFF.

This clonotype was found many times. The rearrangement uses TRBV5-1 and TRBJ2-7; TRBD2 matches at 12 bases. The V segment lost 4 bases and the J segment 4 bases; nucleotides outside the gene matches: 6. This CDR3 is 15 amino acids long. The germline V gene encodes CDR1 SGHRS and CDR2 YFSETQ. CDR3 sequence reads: CASSQGTSGPYEQYF. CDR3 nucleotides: TGCGCCAGCAGCCAGGGGACTAGCGGGCCTTACGAGCAGTACTTC.

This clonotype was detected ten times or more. CDR3 sequence (DNA): TGCAGTACAGTGACAGGGGTGGGCAATCAGCCCCAGCATTTT. It specifies CSTVTGVGNQPQHF. The chain employs TRBV20-1 and TRBJ1-5; 8 nucleotides align to TRBD1. J was trimmed by 2 bases and V by 8 bases; bases with no gene match: 8. CDR1 is DFQATT, CDR2 SNEGSKA, per germline (reference sequence). CDR3 length: 14 amino acids.

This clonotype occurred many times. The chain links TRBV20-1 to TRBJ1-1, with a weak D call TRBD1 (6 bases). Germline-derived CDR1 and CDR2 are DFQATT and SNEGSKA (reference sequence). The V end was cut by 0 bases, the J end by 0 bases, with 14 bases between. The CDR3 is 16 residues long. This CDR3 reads CSARDTMGQLNTEAFF. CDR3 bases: TGCAGTGCTAGAGATACGATGGGACAACTGAACACTGAAGCTTTCTTT.

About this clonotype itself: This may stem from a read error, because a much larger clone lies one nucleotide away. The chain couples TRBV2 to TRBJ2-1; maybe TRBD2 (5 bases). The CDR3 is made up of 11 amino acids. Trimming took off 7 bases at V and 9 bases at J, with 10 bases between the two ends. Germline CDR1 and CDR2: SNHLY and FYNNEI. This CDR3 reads CASKCAGEQFF. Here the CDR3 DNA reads TGTGCCAGCAAGTGCGCGGGTGAGCAGTTCTTC.

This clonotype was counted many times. The chain's CDR3 is CSARGWALGLQETQYF. CDR3 coding DNA: TGCAGTGCTAGAGGTTGGGCACTAGGGTTGCAAGAGACCCAGTACTTC. The rearrangement links TRBV20-1 to TRBJ2-5; D perhaps matches TRBD2 (5 bases). The CDR3 extends over 16 amino acids. Deletions cut 1 base from V and 2 bases from J, with 17 bases between. CDR1 and CDR2 (germline): DFQATT, SNEGSKA (reference sequence).

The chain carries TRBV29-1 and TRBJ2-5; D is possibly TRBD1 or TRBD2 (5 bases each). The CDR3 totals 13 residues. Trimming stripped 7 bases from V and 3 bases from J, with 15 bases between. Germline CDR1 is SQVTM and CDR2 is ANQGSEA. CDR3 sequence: CSARGAAKETQYF. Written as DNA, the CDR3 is TGCAGCGCAAGAGGGGCAGCCAAAGAGACCCAGTACTTC. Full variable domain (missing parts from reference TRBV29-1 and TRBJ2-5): SAVISQKPSRDICQRGTSLTIQCQVDSQVTMMFWYRQQPGQSLTLIATANQGSEATYESGFVIDKFPISRPNLTFSTLTVSNMSPEDSSIYLCSARGAAKETQYFGPGTRLLVL.

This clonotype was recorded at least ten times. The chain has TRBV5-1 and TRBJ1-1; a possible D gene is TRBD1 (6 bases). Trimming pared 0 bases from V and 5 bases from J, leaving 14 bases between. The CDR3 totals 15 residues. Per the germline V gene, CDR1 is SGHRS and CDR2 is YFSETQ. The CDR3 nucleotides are TGCGCCAGCAGCTTGGGCCCGGGACAAGGGACTGAAGCTTTCTTT. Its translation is CASSLGPGQGTEAFF.

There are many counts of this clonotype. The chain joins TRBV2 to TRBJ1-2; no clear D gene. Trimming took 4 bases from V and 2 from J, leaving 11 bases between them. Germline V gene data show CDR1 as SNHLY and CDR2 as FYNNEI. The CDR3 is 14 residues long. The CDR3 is CASSVVGSNYGYTF. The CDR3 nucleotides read TGTGCCAGCAGTGTCGTGGGGTCGAACTATGGCTACACCTTC. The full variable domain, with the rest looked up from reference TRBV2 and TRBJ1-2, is EPEVTQTPSHQVTQMGQEVILRCVPISNHLYFYWYRQILGQKVEFLVSFYNNEISEKSEIFDDQFSVERPDGSNFTLKIRSTKLEDSAMYFCASSVVGSNYGYTFGSGTRLTVV.

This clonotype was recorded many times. CDR3: CAWSAAGGATDTQYF. DNA for the CDR3: TGTGCCTGGAGTGCAGCGGGAGGGGCGACAGATACGCAGTATTTT. V and J are TRBV30 and TRBJ2-3; TRBD2 aligns across 10 bases. The CDR3 spans 15 residues. Germline trimming cut 1 base from V and 3 bases from J; bases unmatched to any gene: 4. Germline CDR1 and CDR2: GTSNPN and SVGIG (reference sequence).

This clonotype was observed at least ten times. CDR3 protein: CASGLEQQREGLGDTQYF. In DNA form, the CDR3 reads TGTGCCAGCGGACTGGAACAACAGCGGGAGGGCCTTGGAGATACGCAGTATTTT. This chain joins TRBV28 and TRBJ2-3; 10 bases align to TRBD2. With 8 bases clipped from V and 5 bases from J, the junction kept 19 bases outside the gene matches. Germline V CDR1 and CDR2: MDHEN, SYDVKM. This CDR3 contains 18 residues.

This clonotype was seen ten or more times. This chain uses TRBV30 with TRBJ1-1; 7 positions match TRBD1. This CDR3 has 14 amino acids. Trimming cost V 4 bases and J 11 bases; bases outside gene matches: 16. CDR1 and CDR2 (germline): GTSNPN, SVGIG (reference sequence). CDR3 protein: CAWKSGAGGTFAFF. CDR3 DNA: TGTGCCTGGAAATCGGGGGCAGGGGGAACTTTTGCTTTCTTT.

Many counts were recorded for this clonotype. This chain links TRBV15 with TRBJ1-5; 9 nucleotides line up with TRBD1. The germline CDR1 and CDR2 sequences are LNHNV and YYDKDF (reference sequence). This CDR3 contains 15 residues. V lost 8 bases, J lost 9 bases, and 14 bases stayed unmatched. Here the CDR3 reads CATHDGQGSSWPQHF. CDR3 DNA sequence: TGTGCCACCCACGATGGACAGGGGTCCTCATGGCCCCAGCATTTT.

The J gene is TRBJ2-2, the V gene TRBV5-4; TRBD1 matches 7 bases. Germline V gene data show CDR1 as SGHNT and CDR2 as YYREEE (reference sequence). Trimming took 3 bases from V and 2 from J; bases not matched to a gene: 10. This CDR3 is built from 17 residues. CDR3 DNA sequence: TGTGCCAGCAGCTACGTACACAGGGGCTTAAACACCGGGGAGCTGTTTTTT. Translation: CASSYVHRGLNTGELFF.

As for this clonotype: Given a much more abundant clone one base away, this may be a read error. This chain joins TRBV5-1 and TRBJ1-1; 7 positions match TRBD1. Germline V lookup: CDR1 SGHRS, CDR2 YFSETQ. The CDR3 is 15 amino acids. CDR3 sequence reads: CAGSKRDRPNTEAFF. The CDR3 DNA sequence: TGCGCCGGCAGCAAGAGGGACAGACCGAACACTGAAGCTTTCTTT.

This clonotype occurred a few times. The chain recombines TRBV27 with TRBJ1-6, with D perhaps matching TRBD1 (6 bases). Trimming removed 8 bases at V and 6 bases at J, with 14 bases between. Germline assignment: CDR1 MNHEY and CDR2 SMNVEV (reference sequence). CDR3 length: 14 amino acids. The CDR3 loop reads CASGQGLGNSPLHF. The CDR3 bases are TGTGCCAGCGGGCAGGGGCTTGGTAATTCACCCCTCCACTTT.

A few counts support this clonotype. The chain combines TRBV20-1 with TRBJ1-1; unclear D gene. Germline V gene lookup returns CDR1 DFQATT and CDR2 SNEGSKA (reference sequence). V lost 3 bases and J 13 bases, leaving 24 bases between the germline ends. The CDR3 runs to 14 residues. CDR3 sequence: CSASGPGNFMGCFF. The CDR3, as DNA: TGCAGTGCTAGTGGGCCAGGTAACTTTATGGGGTGTTTCTTT.